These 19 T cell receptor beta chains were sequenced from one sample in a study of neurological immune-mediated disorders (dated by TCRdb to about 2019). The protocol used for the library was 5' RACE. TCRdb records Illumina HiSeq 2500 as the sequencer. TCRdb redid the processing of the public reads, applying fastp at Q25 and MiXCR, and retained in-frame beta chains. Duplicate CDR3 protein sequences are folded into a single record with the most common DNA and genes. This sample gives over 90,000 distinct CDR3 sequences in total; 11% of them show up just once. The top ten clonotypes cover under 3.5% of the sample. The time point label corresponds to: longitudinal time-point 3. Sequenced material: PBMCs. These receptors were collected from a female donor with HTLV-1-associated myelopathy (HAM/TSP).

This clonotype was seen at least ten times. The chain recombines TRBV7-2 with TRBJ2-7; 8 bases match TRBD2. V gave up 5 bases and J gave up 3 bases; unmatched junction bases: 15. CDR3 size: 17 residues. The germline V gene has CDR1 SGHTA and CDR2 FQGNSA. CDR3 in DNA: TGTGCCAGCAGCAATGGGGAAAGGTGGCGGGGGGTCTACGAGCAGTACTTC. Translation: CASSNGERWRGVYEQYF.

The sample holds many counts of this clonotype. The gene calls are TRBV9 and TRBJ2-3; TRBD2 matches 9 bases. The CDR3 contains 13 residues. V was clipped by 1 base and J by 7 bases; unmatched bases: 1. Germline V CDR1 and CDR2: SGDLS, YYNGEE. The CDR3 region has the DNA TGTGCCAGCAGCGTACTAGCGGGGAATACGCAGTATTTT. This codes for CASSVLAGNTQYF.

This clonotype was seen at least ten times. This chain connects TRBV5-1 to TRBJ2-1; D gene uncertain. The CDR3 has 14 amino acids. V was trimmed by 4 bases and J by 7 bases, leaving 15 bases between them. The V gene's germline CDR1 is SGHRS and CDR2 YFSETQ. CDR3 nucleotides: TGCGCCAGCAGCCTCCCCGTCCAGCCAAATGAGCAGTTCTTC. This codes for CASSLPVQPNEQFF.

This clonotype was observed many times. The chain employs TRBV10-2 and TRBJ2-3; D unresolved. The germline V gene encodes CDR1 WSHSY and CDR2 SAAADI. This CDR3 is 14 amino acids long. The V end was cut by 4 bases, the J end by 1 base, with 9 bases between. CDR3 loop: CASSVTVGTDTQYF. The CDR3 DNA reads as TGCGCCAGCAGTGTTACAGTAGGCACAGATACGCAGTATTTT.

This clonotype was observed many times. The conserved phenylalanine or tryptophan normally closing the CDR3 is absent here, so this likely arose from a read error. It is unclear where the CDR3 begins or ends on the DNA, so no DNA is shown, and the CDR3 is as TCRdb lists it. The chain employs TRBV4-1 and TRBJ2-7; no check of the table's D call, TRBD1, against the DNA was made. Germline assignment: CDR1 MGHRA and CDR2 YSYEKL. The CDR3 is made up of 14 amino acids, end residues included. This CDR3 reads CASSQDGGMGELEL.

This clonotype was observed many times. CDR3 in amino acids: CATSRAGSNQPQHF. DNA for the CDR3: TGTGCCACCAGCAGAGCCGGTAGCAATCAGCCCCAGCATTTT. The chain links TRBV15 to TRBJ1-5; D not resolved. V lost 1 base, J lost 0 bases, and 4 bases lay in between. The CDR3 length is 14 residues. CDR1 is LNHNV and CDR2 is YYDKDF in the germline V gene (reference sequence).

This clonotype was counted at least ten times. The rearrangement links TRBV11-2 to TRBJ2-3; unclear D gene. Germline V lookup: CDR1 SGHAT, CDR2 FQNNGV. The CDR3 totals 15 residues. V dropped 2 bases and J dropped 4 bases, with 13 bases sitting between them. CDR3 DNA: TGTGCCAGCAGCTTAACTTTTAACGCTCCAGATACGCAGTATTTT. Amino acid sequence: CASSLTFNAPDTQYF.

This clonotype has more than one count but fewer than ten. CDR3: CSARSGNKGEQYF. CDR3 bases: TGCAGTGCTAGATCAGGGAATAAGGGCGAGCAGTACTTC. The chain combines TRBV20-1 with TRBJ2-7; tentative D call: TRBD1 (5 bases). The germline V gene has CDR1 DFQATT and CDR2 SNEGSKA (reference sequence). Deletions cut 2 bases from V and 6 bases from J, with 14 bases between. CDR3 length equals 13 residues.

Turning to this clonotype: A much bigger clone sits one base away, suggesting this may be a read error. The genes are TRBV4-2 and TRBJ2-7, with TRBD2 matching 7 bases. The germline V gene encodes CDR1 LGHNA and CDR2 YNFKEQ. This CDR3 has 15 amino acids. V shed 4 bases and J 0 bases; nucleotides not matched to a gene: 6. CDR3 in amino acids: CASSLTRTSSYEQYF. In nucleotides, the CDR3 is TGTGCCAGCAGCCTCACCCGGACTAGCTCCTACGAGCAGTACTTC.

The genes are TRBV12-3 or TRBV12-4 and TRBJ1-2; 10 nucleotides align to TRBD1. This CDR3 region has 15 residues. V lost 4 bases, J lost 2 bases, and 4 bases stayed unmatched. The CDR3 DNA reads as TGTGCCAGCAGTTCGCCGACAGGGGGCAACTATGGCTACACCTTC. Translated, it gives CASSSPTGGNYGYTF.

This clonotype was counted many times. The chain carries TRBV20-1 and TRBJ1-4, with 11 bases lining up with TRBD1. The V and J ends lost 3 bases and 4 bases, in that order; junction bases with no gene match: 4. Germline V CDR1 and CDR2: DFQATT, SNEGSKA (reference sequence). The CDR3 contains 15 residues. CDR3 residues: CSARGQGGDNEKLFF. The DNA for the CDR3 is TGCAGTGCTAGGGGACAGGGGGGGGATAATGAAAAACTGTTTTTT.

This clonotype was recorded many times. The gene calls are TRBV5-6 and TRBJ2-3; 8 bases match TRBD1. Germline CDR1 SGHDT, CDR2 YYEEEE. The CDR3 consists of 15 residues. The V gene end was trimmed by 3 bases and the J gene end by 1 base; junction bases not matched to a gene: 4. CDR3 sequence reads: CASSSGTGGTDTQYF. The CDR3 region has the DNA TGTGCCAGCAGCTCTGGGACAGGCGGCACAGATACGCAGTATTTT.

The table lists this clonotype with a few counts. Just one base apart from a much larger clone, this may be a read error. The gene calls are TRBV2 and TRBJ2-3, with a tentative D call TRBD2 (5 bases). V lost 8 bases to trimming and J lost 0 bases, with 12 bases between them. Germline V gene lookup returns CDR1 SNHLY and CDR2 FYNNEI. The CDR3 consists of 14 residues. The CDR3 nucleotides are TGTGCCAGCCTTAGGTGGGAGAGCACAGATACGCAGTATTTT. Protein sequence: CASLRWESTDTQYF.

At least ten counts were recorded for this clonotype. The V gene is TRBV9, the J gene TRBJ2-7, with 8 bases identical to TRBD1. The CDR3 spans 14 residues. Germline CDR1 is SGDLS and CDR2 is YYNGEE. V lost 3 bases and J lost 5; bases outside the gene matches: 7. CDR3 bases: TGTGCCAGCAGCGCTTTCGACAGGGGCGACGAGCAGTACTTC. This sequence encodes CASSAFDRGDEQYF.

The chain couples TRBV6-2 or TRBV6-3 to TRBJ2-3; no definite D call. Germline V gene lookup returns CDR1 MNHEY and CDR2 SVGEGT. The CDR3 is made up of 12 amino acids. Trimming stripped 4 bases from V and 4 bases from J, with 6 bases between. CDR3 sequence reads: CASSSLADTQYF. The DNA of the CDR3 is TGTGCCAGCAGTTCCCTAGCAGATACGCAGTATTTT.

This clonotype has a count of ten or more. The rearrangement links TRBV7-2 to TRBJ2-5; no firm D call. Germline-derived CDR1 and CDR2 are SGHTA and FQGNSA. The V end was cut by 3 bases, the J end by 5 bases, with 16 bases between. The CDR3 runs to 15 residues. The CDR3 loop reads CASSFDGRHWETQYF. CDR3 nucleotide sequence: TGTGCCAGCAGCTTCGACGGGCGGCATTGGGAGACCCAGTACTTC. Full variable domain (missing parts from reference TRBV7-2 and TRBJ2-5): GAGVSQSPSNKVTEKGKDVELRCDPISGHTALYWYRQSLGQGLEFLIYFQGNSAPDKSGLPSDRFSAERTGGSVSTLTIQRTQQEDSAVYLCASSFDGRHWETQYFGPGTRLLVL.

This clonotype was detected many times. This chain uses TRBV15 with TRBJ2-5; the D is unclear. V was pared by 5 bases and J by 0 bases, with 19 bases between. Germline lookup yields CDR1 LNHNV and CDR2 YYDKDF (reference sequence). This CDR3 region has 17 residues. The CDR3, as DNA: TGTGCCACCAGCCTCGAGAGGACCCTCTCGTACCAAGAGACCCAGTACTTC. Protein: CATSLERTLSYQETQYF.

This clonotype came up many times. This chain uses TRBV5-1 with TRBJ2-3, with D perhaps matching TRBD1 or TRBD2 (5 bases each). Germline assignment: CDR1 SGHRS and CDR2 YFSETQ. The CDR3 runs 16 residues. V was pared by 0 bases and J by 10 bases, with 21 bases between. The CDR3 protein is CASSLVLGGRGEAQYF. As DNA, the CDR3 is TGCGCCAGCAGCTTGGTTTTAGGAGGACGGGGCGAGGCGCAGTATTTT.

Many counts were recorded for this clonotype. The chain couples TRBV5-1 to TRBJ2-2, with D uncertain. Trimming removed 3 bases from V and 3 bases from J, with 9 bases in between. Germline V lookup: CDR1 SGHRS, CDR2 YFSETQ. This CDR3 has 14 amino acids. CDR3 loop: CASSSKVDTGELFF. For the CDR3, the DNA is TGCGCCAGCAGCTCTAAAGTGGACACCGGGGAGCTGTTTTTT.